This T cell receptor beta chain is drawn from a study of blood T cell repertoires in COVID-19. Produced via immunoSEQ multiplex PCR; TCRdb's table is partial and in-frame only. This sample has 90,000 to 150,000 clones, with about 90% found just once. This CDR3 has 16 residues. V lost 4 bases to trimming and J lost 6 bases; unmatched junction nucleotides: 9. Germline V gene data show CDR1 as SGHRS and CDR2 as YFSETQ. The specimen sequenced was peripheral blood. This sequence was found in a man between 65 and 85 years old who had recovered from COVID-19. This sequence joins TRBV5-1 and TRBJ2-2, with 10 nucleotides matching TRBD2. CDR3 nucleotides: TGCGCCAGCAGCGTGGGGCTAGCGGGAGAATCCGGGGAGCTGTTTTTT. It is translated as CASSVGLAGESGELFF.